Presented here are 31 T cell receptor beta chains from one specimen sequenced in a study of beta chain features in type 1 diabetes. Whole-study results and caveats: Moderately but significantly shorter TCRB CDR3s were found in Type 1 diabetes patients in all four CD4+ subsets.

Since all of the isolated RNA was reverse transcribed, expressed TCRB transcripts were what got sequenced. Sequenced by immunoSEQ multiplex PCR; TCRdb stores in-frame clones only, minus some. The top ten hold roughly 0.019% of the sample, which has 240,000 or so clones, 11% to 15% seen once. Their recognized antigens are unknown. Sequenced sample: naive CD4+ T cells from blood. Receptor source: a man younger than 40 with type 1 diabetes.

The J gene is TRBJ2-5, the V gene TRBV2; 8 bases agree with TRBD2. The CDR3 is made up of 15 amino acids. Trimming took 1 base from V and 2 from J; bases not matched to a gene: 3. Germline CDR1 SNHLY, CDR2 FYNNEI. The CDR3 region is CASSEVRGGQETQYF. The CDR3 DNA reads as TGTGCCAGCAGTGAAGTACGGGGGGGGCAAGAGACCCAGTACTTC.

The gene calls are TRBV28 and TRBJ2-1; weak D call: TRBD1 (6 bases). CDR3 length: 12 amino acids. Germline CDR1 reads MDHEN; CDR2 reads SYDVKM. V was clipped by 6 bases and J by 7 bases, with 10 bases between them. The CDR3 sequence: CASSQQGNEQFF. Here the CDR3 DNA reads TGTGCCAGCAGCCAACAGGGTAATGAGCAGTTCTTC.

This clone showed up just a few times. V is TRBV29-1 and J is TRBJ2-7, with 7 nucleotides matching TRBD1. The V gene's germline CDR1 is SQVTM and CDR2 ANQGSEA. Losses at the gene ends were 4 bases for V and 4 bases for J; bases not matched to a gene: 4. The CDR3 has 12 amino acids. CDR3 residues: CSVGTGEYEQYF. In DNA form, the CDR3 reads TGCAGCGTTGGAACAGGGGAGTACGAGCAGTACTTC.

J is TRBJ1-2 and V is TRBV5-1; possibly TRBD1 for D (6 bases). The length of the CDR3 is 14 residues. V shed 0 bases and J shed 4 bases, with 10 bases lying between them. Germline values: CDR1 SGHRS, CDR2 YFSETQ. The CDR3 loop reads CASSLAGDTYGYTF. DNA for the CDR3: TGCGCCAGCAGCTTGGCAGGGGATACCTATGGCTACACCTTC.

The chain carries TRBV25-1 and TRBJ1-4; 11 nucleotides agree with TRBD1. The CDR3 has 15 amino acids. Germline loops: CDR1 MGHDK, CDR2 SYGVNS. V shed 5 bases, J shed 4 bases, and the junction held 3 bases outside the gene matches. The chain's CDR3 is CASSKDRGHNEKLFF. The CDR3 coding sequence is TGTGCCAGCAGTAAGGACAGGGGGCATAATGAAAAACTGTTTTTT.

The table lists this clone with a few counts. The V call is TRBV28, the J call TRBJ2-7; D possibly corresponds to TRBD2 (7 bases). With 6 bases removed from V and 3 bases from J, the gap between germline ends came to 15 bases. The CDR3 is made up of 14 amino acids. Germline V gene sequence: CDR1 MDHEN, CDR2 SYDVKM. CDR3 protein: CASSGAGAIYEQYF. For the CDR3, the DNA is TGTGCCAGCAGCGGGGCGGGGGCCATCTACGAGCAGTACTTC.

This clone was counted ten times or more. The rearrangement uses TRBV29-1 and TRBJ2-7; the match to TRBD1 covers 7 bases. V was pared by 7 bases and J by 0 bases, with 6 bases of the junction left unmatched. This CDR3 spans 13 amino acids. Germline V CDR1 and CDR2: SQVTM, ANQGSEA. The CDR3 nucleotides are TGCAGCGGCCTTGGACAGGACTCCTACGAGCAGTACTTC. Its translation: CSGLGQDSYEQYF.

The CDR3 coding sequence is TGCGCCAGCAGCCCCTCGGGGGACAGGGGCACTGAAGCTTTCTTT. Translation gives CASSPSGDRGTEAFF. The chain has TRBV5-1 and TRBJ1-1; TRBD1 matches at 10 bases. CDR3 length: 15 amino acids. V lost 4 bases, J lost 4 bases, and 7 bases stayed unmatched. Germline-derived CDR1 and CDR2 are SGHRS and YFSETQ. The whole variable domain, remainder taken from reference TRBV5-1 and TRBJ1-1, is KAGVTQTPRYLIKTRGQQVTLSCSPISGHRSVSWYQQTPGQGLQFLFEYFSETQRNKGNFPGRFSGRQFSNSRSEMNVSTLELGDSALYLCASSPSGDRGTEAFFGQGTRLTVV.

The sample holds a few counts of this clone. The J gene is TRBJ1-2, the V gene TRBV29-1; TRBD1 matches at 7 bases. The CDR3 runs 14 residues. Germline V gives CDR1 SQVTM, CDR2 ANQGSEA. The V and J ends lost 0 bases and 7 bases, in that order; junction bases with no gene match: 8. CDR3 nucleotide sequence: TGCAGCGTTGAAGACCCGGGACAGAGTTTTGGCTACACCTTC. Amino acids: CSVEDPGQSFGYTF.

This clone was counted only a few times. The J gene is TRBJ1-6, the V gene TRBV6-5; D may be TRBD1 (6 bases). Germline V CDR1 and CDR2: MNHEY, SVGAGI. The CDR3 covers 14 residues. The V end was cut by 5 bases, the J end by 5 bases, with 10 bases between. CDR3 residues: CASSRDNDNSPLHF. Written as DNA, the CDR3 is TGTGCCAGCAGTCGGGACAATGATAATTCACCCCTCCACTTT.

In this sample, this clone turned up a few times. This chain's CDR3 is CASSYADTGEQYF. The DNA for the CDR3 is TGTGCCAGCAGTTACGCTGACACTGGAGAGCAGTACTTC. The rearrangement links TRBV6-5 to TRBJ2-7, with D uncertain. Germline CDR1 reads MNHEY; CDR2 reads SVGAGI. CDR3 length: 13 residues. Deletions cut 2 bases from V and 7 bases from J, with 12 bases between.

This rearrangement joins TRBV4-1 to TRBJ2-7, with D tentatively TRBD2 (5 bases). The CDR3 is 14 residues long. The germline CDR1 and CDR2 sequences are MGHRA and YSYEKL. Trimming stripped 1 base from V and 3 bases from J, with 10 bases between. The CDR3 here is CASSQVSEGYEQYF. The CDR3 nucleotides read TGCGCCAGCAGCCAAGTTTCAGAGGGCTACGAGCAGTACTTC.

This chain links TRBV5-1 with TRBJ2-5; TRBD1 matches at 10 bases. The CDR3 covers 14 residues. Germline-derived CDR1 and CDR2 are SGHRS and YFSETQ. V was pared by 4 bases and J by 5 bases, with 5 bases of the junction left unmatched. In DNA form, the CDR3 reads TGCGCCAGCAGCACGGGACAGGGGCGGGAGACCCAGTACTTC. Amino acids: CASSTGQGRETQYF.

This clone was seen only a few times. This chain uses TRBV5-8 with TRBJ2-1, with 8 bases aligning to TRBD2. Germline lookup yields CDR1 SGHTS and CDR2 YDEGEE. This CDR3 is 11 amino acids long. V lost 6 bases to trimming and J lost 14 bases; unmatched junction nucleotides: 7. CDR3 DNA: TGTGCCAGCACCCGGGGGACTAGTAAGTTCTTC. Translating it yields CASTRGTSKFF.

This clone has a handful of counts. The sample carries other DNA sequences with the same CDR3. The rearrangement links TRBV6-1 to TRBJ1-1; possible D gene TRBD1, 6 bases. The ends were cut back, 8 bases at V and 1 base at J, with 11 bases in the middle. Per the germline V gene, CDR1 is MNHNS and CDR2 is SASEGT. CDR3 length: 13 amino acids. The CDR3 loop is CASSRTENTEAFF. In nucleotides, the CDR3 is TGTGCCAGCTCGAGGACAGAGAACACTGAAGCTTTCTTT.

This clone was counted between two and nine times. V usage is TRBV30 and J usage is TRBJ1-5; D is uncertain. Trimming removed 2 bases at V and 2 bases at J, with 10 bases between. Germline CDR1 reads GTSNPN; CDR2 reads SVGIG (reference sequence). This CDR3 is 14 amino acids long. CDR3 bases: TGTGCCTGGAGTCAGGTAAATGGCAATCAGCCCCAGCATTTT. This gives the protein CAWSQVNGNQPQHF.

The genes are TRBV30 and TRBJ2-1, with 9 bases matching TRBD2. The CDR3 runs 16 residues. CDR1 and CDR2 from the germline V gene are GTSNPN and SVGIG (reference sequence). V dropped 0 bases and J dropped 5; count of bases not matched to a gene: 8. CDR3 loop: CAWSVGDSGSHNEQFF. CDR3 bases: TGTGCCTGGAGTGTGGGGGATAGCGGGAGCCACAATGAGCAGTTCTTC.

The table lists this clone with a few counts. This rearrangement joins TRBV2 to TRBJ1-2; 9 positions match TRBD1. Per germline, CDR1 SNHLY and CDR2 FYNNEI. V gave up 5 bases and J gave up 8 bases; unmatched junction bases: 3. The CDR3 runs to 12 residues. This CDR3 reads CASSPGTGGYTF. DNA of the CDR3: TGTGCCAGCAGTCCCGGGACAGGGGGCTACACCTTC.

The V call is TRBV29-1, the J call TRBJ2-5; the match to TRBD1 covers 10 bases. J gave up 8 bases and V 5 bases, and 2 bases lay outside the gene matches. CDR1 SQVTM and CDR2 ANQGSEA come from the germline V gene. The CDR3 has 11 residues. CDR3 sequence: CSVWTGGTQYF. CDR3 in DNA: TGCAGCGTTTGGACAGGGGGAACCCAGTACTTC.

The J gene is TRBJ2-5, the V gene TRBV7-2; the match to TRBD1 covers 10 bases. Germline assignment: CDR1 SGHTA and CDR2 FQGNSA. CDR3 length: 17 amino acids. The V segment lost 4 bases and the J segment 2 bases; nucleotides outside the gene matches: 10. The CDR3 DNA follows: TGTGCCAGCAGCTCGTTATTACGGACAGGGGGACAAGAGACCCAGTACTTC. Its protein product is CASSSLLRTGGQETQYF.

This clone has only a few counts. The chain has TRBV2 and TRBJ1-5, with TRBD1 matching 12 bases. The CDR3 has 15 amino acids. Germline CDR1 and CDR2: SNHLY and FYNNEI. V gave up 7 bases and J gave up 3 bases; unmatched junction bases: 4. The CDR3 coding sequence is TGTGCCAGCACCCCGGGACAGGGGGCCAATCAGCCCCAGCATTTT. It encodes CASTPGQGANQPQHF.

This clone was seen only a few times. This rearrangement joins TRBV6-6 to TRBJ1-1; D unresolved. The germline V gene encodes CDR1 MNHNY and CDR2 SVGAGI (reference sequence). This CDR3 contains 14 residues. Trimming left V 6 bases short and J 2 bases short, with 13 bases between. Here the CDR3 reads CASRPGGPNTEAFF. DNA of the CDR3: TGTGCCAGCAGGCCCGGAGGACCTAACACTGAAGCTTTCTTT.

This clone was seen a few times. This chain joins TRBV5-8 and TRBJ2-7; the match to TRBD1 covers 8 bases. The V gene's germline CDR1 is SGHTS and CDR2 YDEGEE. J was trimmed by 4 bases and V by 0 bases; bases with no gene match: 3. The CDR3 is 14 amino acids. In DNA, the CDR3 is TGTGCCAGCAGCTTGGGACAGGGGAGATACGAGCAGTACTTC. Its protein product is CASSLGQGRYEQYF.

This clone was counted a few times. The chain has TRBV9 and TRBJ2-5, with D hard to call. In germline, CDR1 is SGDLS, CDR2 YYNGEE. Trimming removed 0 bases from V and 5 bases from J, with 20 bases in between. The CDR3 is made up of 17 amino acids. The CDR3 here is CASSVAASSTARETQYF. In DNA form, the CDR3 reads TGTGCCAGCAGCGTAGCTGCGAGTAGCACGGCCCGGGAGACCCAGTACTTC.

V and J are TRBV5-1 and TRBJ1-1; 7 bases line up with TRBD1. The germline V gene has CDR1 SGHRS and CDR2 YFSETQ. The V segment lost 4 bases and the J segment 0 bases; nucleotides outside the gene matches: 6. The CDR3 spans 15 residues. The CDR3 DNA follows: TGCGCCAGCAGCGAAAGGACAGGCATGAACACTGAAGCTTTCTTT. Translation gives CASSERTGMNTEAFF.

This chain joins TRBV11-3 and TRBJ2-3, with D possibly matching TRBD1 (5 bases). CDR3 length: 14 residues. V lost 1 base and J lost 2, with 7 bases in between. Germline CDR1 is SGHNT and CDR2 is YENEEA. The CDR3 DNA follows: TGTGCCAGCAGCTTAGTGACAGTCACAGATACGCAGTATTTT. This gives the protein CASSLVTVTDTQYF.

This clone was seen more than once but under ten times. The chain is built from TRBV14 and TRBJ2-2, with TRBD2 as a possible D gene (6 bases). V lost 3 bases and J 4 bases, leaving 12 bases between the germline ends. The CDR3 loop spans 15 amino acids. In germline, CDR1 is SGHDN, CDR2 FVKESK. The CDR3 coding sequence is TGTGCCAGCAGCCAGCGGGGATCCCTCACCGGGGAGCTGTTTTTT. Residues: CASSQRGSLTGELFF.

This clone has only a few counts. The CDR3 DNA reads as TGTGCCAGCAGCTTAGCGGGGCAGGGTGGGACCTACGAGCAGTACTTC. The encoded protein is CASSLAGQGGTYEQYF. The chain uses TRBV7-9 and TRBJ2-7; weak D call: TRBD1 (5 bases). Trimming removed 0 bases at V and 2 bases at J, with 14 bases between. The CDR3 totals 16 residues. In germline, CDR1 is SEHNR, CDR2 FQNEAQ (reference sequence).

The chain has TRBV7-9 and TRBJ2-2, with 8 nucleotides matching TRBD1. The CDR3 sequence is 15 residues long. The V gene end was trimmed by 4 bases and the J gene end by 6 bases; junction bases not matched to a gene: 7. CDR1 is SEHNR, CDR2 FQNEAQ, per germline (reference sequence). As DNA, the CDR3 is TGTGCCAGCAGCTCCCGCGACAGGGGTGCCGGGGAGCTGTTTTTT. Amino acid sequence: CASSSRDRGAGELFF.

This clone was counted only a few times. V and J are TRBV5-1 and TRBJ2-7, with D tentatively TRBD2 (6 bases). V lost 4 bases, J lost 0 bases, and 14 bases lay in between. This CDR3 is 15 amino acids long. Looked up from germline, CDR1 is SGHRS and CDR2 is YFSETQ. In DNA form, the CDR3 reads TGCGCCAGCAGCCGGGACGGGAGTAGCTCCTACGAGCAGTACTTC. This codes for CASSRDGSSSYEQYF.

This clone has only a few counts. The V call is TRBV29-1, the J call TRBJ2-5; weak D call: TRBD1 (6 bases). The CDR3 loop spans 16 amino acids. Trimming pared 7 bases from V and 1 base from J, leaving 22 bases between. The germline gives CDR1 SQVTM, CDR2 ANQGSEA. The CDR3 region is CSAGGWASPVQETQYF. The CDR3 coding sequence is TGCAGCGCTGGGGGCTGGGCTAGCCCTGTCCAAGAGACCCAGTACTTC.